Presented here are 21 T cell receptor beta chains from one specimen sequenced in a study of cytomegalovirus exposure and HLA in healthy donors. Profiling relied on immunoSEQ multiplex PCR, and the TCRdb table lists in-frame clones only, not all of them. The sample consists of more than 300,000 clones, about nine tenths of them appearing once. Sequences were obtained from PBMCs. These receptors were taken from a woman aged 18-35 years in good health and CMV-seronegative.

In its sample, this clone was seen a few times. This chain joins TRBV5-1 and TRBJ2-7, with 12 bases identical to TRBD1. CDR3 size: 15 residues. Germline-derived CDR1 and CDR2 are SGHRS and YFSETQ. With 1 base clipped from V and 5 bases from J, the junction kept 4 bases outside the gene matches. The CDR3 DNA reads TGCGCCAGCAGCTTGTTGGGACAGGGGGCTGACGAGCAGTACTTC. It specifies CASSLLGQGADEQYF.

Note on this clone: Within the sample, other DNA sequences also encode this same CDR3. The chain joins TRBV7-9 to TRBJ1-2, with 7 positions matching TRBD1. From germline, CDR1 is SEHNR and CDR2 FQNEAQ (reference sequence). The junction had 6 bases not matched to a gene; V was cut back by 5 bases and J by 6 bases. The CDR3 runs 13 residues. CDR3 nucleotide sequence: TGTGCCAGCAGCCCCAACAGGGGCGATGGCTACACCTTC. Protein sequence: CASSPNRGDGYTF.

There are a few counts of this clone. V usage is TRBV4-2 and J usage is TRBJ1-4; 8 positions match TRBD1. The J segment lost 5 bases and the V segment lost 3 bases, leaving 8 bases of the junction unmatched. CDR1 is LGHNA and CDR2 is YNFKEQ in the germline V gene. The CDR3 extends over 16 amino acids. The CDR3 loop is CASSHQTGGGNEKLFF. CDR3 DNA: TGTGCCAGCAGCCATCAAACAGGGGGTGGGAATGAAAAACTGTTTTTT.

CDR3 protein: CASSEAGGGIYEQYF. In DNA, the CDR3 is TGTGCCAGCAGTGAAGCAGGGGGAGGGATCTACGAGCAGTACTTC. V usage is TRBV6-1 and J usage is TRBJ2-7, with a weak D call TRBD2 (7 bases). V was pared by 0 bases and J by 3 bases, with 12 bases between. CDR1 MNHNS and CDR2 SASEGT come from the germline V gene. This CDR3 is built from 15 residues.

The rearrangement links TRBV29-1 to TRBJ2-1; tentatively, D is TRBD2 (5 bases). V was cut by 0 bases and J by 5 bases, with 17 bases left in between. CDR3 length: 16 amino acids. Germline V gene sequence: CDR1 SQVTM, CDR2 ANQGSEA. The CDR3 region has the DNA TGCAGCGTTGAAGATCCCACTCTCCGGGATGACAATGAGCAGTTCTTC. Residues: CSVEDPTLRDDNEQFF.

This rearrangement joins TRBV28 to TRBJ2-7, with 10 bases matching TRBD1. V dropped 2 bases and J dropped 3; count of bases not matched to a gene: 7. The CDR3 is 16 residues long. Germline loops: CDR1 MDHEN, CDR2 SYDVKM. The chain's CDR3 is CASSLGHGTGDYEQYF. DNA for the CDR3: TGTGCCAGCAGTTTAGGCCACGGGACAGGGGACTACGAGCAGTACTTC.

The chain recombines TRBV28 with TRBJ2-7, with D tentatively TRBD2 (7 bases). Looked up from germline, CDR1 is MDHEN and CDR2 is SYDVKM. This CDR3 is built from 15 residues. Trimming pared 6 bases from V and 3 bases from J, leaving 18 bases between. DNA for the CDR3: TGTGCCAGCAGCCCCCGGGGGGCCACCCACTACGAGCAGTACTTC. It yields the protein CASSPRGATHYEQYF. The full variable domain, in which reference TRBV28 and TRBJ2-7 provide the parts outside the CDR3, is DVKVTQSSRYLVKRTGEKVFLECVQDMDHENMFWYRQDPGLGLRLIYFSYDVKMKEKGDIPEGYSVSREKKERFSLILESASTNQTSMYLCASSPRGATHYEQYFGPGTRLTVT.

The genes are TRBV28 and TRBJ2-6; TRBD1 matches at 7 bases. This CDR3 contains 15 residues. Trimming cost V 6 bases and J 2 bases; bases outside gene matches: 4. Germline V gene data show CDR1 as MDHEN and CDR2 as SYDVKM. The CDR3 reads CASSFRGTGANVLTF. The CDR3 DNA sequence: TGTGCCAGCAGCTTCAGGGGGACTGGGGCCAACGTCCTGACTTTC.

The chain couples TRBV30 to TRBJ1-3, with unresolved D. Trimming took 3 bases from V and 4 from J, leaving 10 bases between them. The CDR3 covers 13 residues. CDR1 and CDR2 from the germline V gene are GTSNPN and SVGIG (reference sequence). The CDR3 sequence is CAWSPVRGNTIYF. In DNA form, the CDR3 reads TGTGCCTGGAGCCCGGTCCGGGGAAACACCATATATTTT.

This chain links TRBV6-1 with TRBJ2-1, with 7 bases aligning to TRBD2. In germline, CDR1 is MNHNS, CDR2 SASEGT. CDR3 length: 14 amino acids. The J segment lost 4 bases and the V segment lost 8 bases, leaving 8 bases of the junction unmatched. The CDR3, as DNA: TGTGCCAGCTCCCTGCAGGGAGGGTACAATGAGCAGTTCTTC. Protein product: CASSLQGGYNEQFF.

The chain employs TRBV19 and TRBJ2-7; D unresolved. V was trimmed by 2 bases and J by 5 bases, leaving 16 bases between them. In germline, CDR1 is LNHDA, CDR2 SQIVND (reference sequence). This CDR3 comprises 15 residues. The CDR3 nucleotides are TGTGCCAGTAGTATATCGGCGCTAGAAATCAACGAGCAGTACTTC. Its protein is CASSISALEINEQYF.

The chain uses TRBV28 and TRBJ2-5; 8 nucleotides agree with TRBD1. With V trimmed by 3 bases and J by 5 bases, 11 bases remained unmatched. Germline values: CDR1 MDHEN, CDR2 SYDVKM. The CDR3 extends over 16 amino acids. The CDR3: CASSFGSDRAFETQYF. CDR3 DNA: TGTGCCAGCAGTTTCGGGTCGGACAGGGCCTTTGAGACCCAGTACTTC. The full variable domain, in which reference TRBV28 and TRBJ2-5 provide the parts outside the CDR3, is DVKVTQSSRYLVKRTGEKVFLECVQDMDHENMFWYRQDPGLGLRLIYFSYDVKMKEKGDIPEGYSVSREKKERFSLILESASTNQTSMYLCASSFGSDRAFETQYFGPGTRLLVL.

The rearrangement uses TRBV4-2 and TRBJ2-6; TRBD2 might be the D (6 bases). CDR1 LGHNA and CDR2 YNFKEQ come from the germline V gene. V was cut by 1 base and J by 2 bases, with 6 bases left in between. The CDR3 contains 15 residues. CDR3 protein: CASSQGGTGANVLTF. The DNA for the CDR3 is TGTGCCAGCAGCCAAGGCGGGACTGGGGCCAACGTCCTGACTTTC.

The V gene is TRBV18, the J gene TRBJ1-5; the D gene is possibly TRBD1 (5 bases). The CDR3 is 13 residues long. V was trimmed by 3 bases and J by 10 bases, leaving 13 bases between them. The germline V gene encodes CDR1 KGHSH and CDR2 LQKENI. The CDR3 is CASSPITGQPQHF. In nucleotides, the CDR3 is TGTGCCAGCTCACCCATAACAGGTCAACCCCAGCATTTT.

The chain uses TRBV7-7 and TRBJ2-3; TRBD2 agrees at 8 bases. Germline assignment: CDR1 SSHAT and CDR2 FNYEAQ (reference sequence). The CDR3 loop spans 15 amino acids. V gave up 4 bases and J gave up 1 base; unmatched junction bases: 4. Here the CDR3 reads CASSSSGSRTDTQYF. The DNA of the CDR3 is TGTGCCAGCAGCTCTAGCGGGTCCCGCACAGATACGCAGTATTTT.

Only a few counts were recorded for this clone. Other DNA sequences within the sample encode an identical CDR3. CDR3 bases: TGCGCCAGCAGCTTGACAGGCCCCTACGAGCAGTACTTC. Protein: CASSLTGPYEQYF. V gene TRBV5-1 combines with J gene TRBJ2-7; maybe TRBD1 (5 bases). CDR3 size: 13 residues. The V end was cut by 1 base, the J end by 2 bases, with 7 bases between. The germline gives CDR1 SGHRS, CDR2 YFSETQ.

The genes are TRBV6-5 and TRBJ1-3; no clear D. Germline CDR1 MNHEY, CDR2 SVGAGI. The CDR3 extends over 14 amino acids. The germline V and J ends were trimmed by 2 bases and 0 bases, with 5 bases remaining between them. CDR3 coding DNA: TGTGCCAGCAGTTACGCCGGCTCTGGAAACACCATATATTTT. This codes for CASSYAGSGNTIYF.

The chain carries TRBV5-4 and TRBJ2-2; maybe TRBD2 (6 bases). The ends were cut back, 4 bases at V and 0 bases at J, with 13 bases in the middle. This CDR3 spans 16 amino acids. CDR1 is SGHNT, CDR2 YYREEE, per germline (reference sequence). The DNA for the CDR3 is TGTGCCAGCAGCCACTCAGCGGGCCCGAACACCGGGGAGCTGTTTTTT. This gives the protein CASSHSAGPNTGELFF. Complete variable domain (other parts from reference TRBV5-4 and TRBJ2-2): ETGVTQSPTHLIKTRGQQVTLRCSSQSGHNTVSWYQQALGQGPQFIFQYYREEENGRGNFPPRFSGLQFPNYSSELNVNALELDDSALYLCASSHSAGPNTGELFFGEGSRLTVL.

This clone was detected once. The J gene is TRBJ2-2, the V gene TRBV7-9, with TRBD1 matching over 7 bases. Germline-derived CDR1 and CDR2 are SEHNR and FQNEAQ (reference sequence). This CDR3 has 18 residues. V was clipped by 4 bases and J by 6 bases; unmatched bases: 17. This CDR3 is CASSSSSERQGRAGELFF. The CDR3 DNA sequence: TGTGCCAGCAGCTCTAGTTCTGAGAGACAGGGCAGAGCCGGGGAGCTGTTTTTT.

This chain connects TRBV9 to TRBJ1-5; 9 bases agree with TRBD1. This CDR3 is built from 16 residues. The junction had 8 bases not matched to a gene; V was cut back by 4 bases and J by 3 bases. Germline V gene data show CDR1 as SGDLS and CDR2 as YYNGEE. CDR3 DNA sequence: TGTGCCAGCAGCATTGGGGGACAGGGTAACAATCAGCCCCAGCATTTT. This encodes CASSIGGQGNNQPQHF. Using reference TRBV9 and TRBJ1-5 for the parts outside the CDR3, the full variable domain is DSGVTQTPKHLITATGQRVTLRCSPRSGDLSVYWYQQSLDQGLQFLIQYYNGEERAKGNILERFSAQQFPDLHSELNLSSLELGDSALYFCASSIGGQGNNQPQHFGDGTRLSIL.

The V gene is TRBV28, the J gene TRBJ2-5; D remains ambiguous. Germline values: CDR1 MDHEN, CDR2 SYDVKM. The CDR3 loop spans 14 amino acids. V lost 1 base and J lost 5, with 11 bases in between. The CDR3 nucleotides read TGTGCCAGCAGTTTATCTCCCCCACGGGAGACCCAGTACTTC. The encoded protein is CASSLSPPRETQYF. Complete variable domain (other parts from reference TRBV28 and TRBJ2-5): DVKVTQSSRYLVKRTGEKVFLECVQDMDHENMFWYRQDPGLGLRLIYFSYDVKMKEKGDIPEGYSVSREKKERFSLILESASTNQTSMYLCASSLSPPRETQYFGPGTRLLVL.